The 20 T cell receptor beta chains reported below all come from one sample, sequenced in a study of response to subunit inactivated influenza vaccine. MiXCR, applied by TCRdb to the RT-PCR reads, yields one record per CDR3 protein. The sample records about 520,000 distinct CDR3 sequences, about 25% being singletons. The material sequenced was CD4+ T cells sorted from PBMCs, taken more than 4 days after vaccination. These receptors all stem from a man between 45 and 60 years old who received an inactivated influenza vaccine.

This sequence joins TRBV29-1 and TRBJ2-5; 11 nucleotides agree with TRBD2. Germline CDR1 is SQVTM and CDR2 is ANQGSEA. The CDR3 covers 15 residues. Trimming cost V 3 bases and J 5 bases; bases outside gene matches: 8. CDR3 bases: TGCAGCGTTGACCTTAGCGGGAGGGCCCCCGAGACCCAGTACTTC. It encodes CSVDLSGRAPETQYF.

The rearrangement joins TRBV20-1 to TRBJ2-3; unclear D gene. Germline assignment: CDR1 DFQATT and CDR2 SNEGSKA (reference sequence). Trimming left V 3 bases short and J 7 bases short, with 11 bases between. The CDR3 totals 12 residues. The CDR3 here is CSASLSRYTQYF. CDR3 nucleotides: TGCAGTGCTAGTCTATCGCGGTATACGCAGTATTTT.

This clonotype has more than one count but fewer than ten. For the CDR3, the DNA is TGCGCCAGCAGCTTGGAACAGTCTGGGGCCAACGTCCTGACTTTC. It is translated as CASSLEQSGANVLTF. The rearrangement joins TRBV5-1 to TRBJ2-6; no clear D gene. The CDR3 spans 15 residues. Per the germline V gene, CDR1 is SGHRS and CDR2 is YFSETQ. V lost 0 bases and J lost 1, with 5 bases in between.

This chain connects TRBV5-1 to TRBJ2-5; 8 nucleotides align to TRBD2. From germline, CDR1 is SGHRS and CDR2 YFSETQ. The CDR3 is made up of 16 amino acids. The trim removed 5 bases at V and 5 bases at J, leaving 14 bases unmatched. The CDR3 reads CASRPNPGLGGETQYF. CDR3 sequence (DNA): TGCGCCAGCAGACCGAATCCGGGACTAGGAGGGGAGACCCAGTACTTC. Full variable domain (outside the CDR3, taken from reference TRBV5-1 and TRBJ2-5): KAGVTQTPRYLIKTRGQQVTLSCSPISGHRSVSWYQQTPGQGLQFLFEYFSETQRNKGNFPGRFSGRQFSNSRSEMNVSTLELGDSALYLCASRPNPGLGGETQYFGPGTRLLVL.

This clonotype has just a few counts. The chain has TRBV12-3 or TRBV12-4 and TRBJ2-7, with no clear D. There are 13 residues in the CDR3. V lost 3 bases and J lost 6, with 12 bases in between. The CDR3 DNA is TGTGCCAGCAGTTTCGGACCTGGCGGCGAGCAGTACTTC. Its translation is CASSFGPGGEQYF.

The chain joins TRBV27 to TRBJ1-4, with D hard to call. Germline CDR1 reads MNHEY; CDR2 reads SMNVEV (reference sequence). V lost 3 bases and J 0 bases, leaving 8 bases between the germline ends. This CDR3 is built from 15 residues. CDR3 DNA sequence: TGTGCCAGCAGTTTGAGCTATTCAACTAATGAAAAACTGTTTTTT. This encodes CASSLSYSTNEKLFF. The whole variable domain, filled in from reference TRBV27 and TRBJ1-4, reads EAQVTQNPRYLITVTGKKLTVTCSQNMNHEYMSWYRQDPGLGLRQIYYSMNVEVTDKGDVPEGYKVSRKEKRNFPLILESPSPNQTSLYFCASSLSYSTNEKLFFGSGTQLSVL.

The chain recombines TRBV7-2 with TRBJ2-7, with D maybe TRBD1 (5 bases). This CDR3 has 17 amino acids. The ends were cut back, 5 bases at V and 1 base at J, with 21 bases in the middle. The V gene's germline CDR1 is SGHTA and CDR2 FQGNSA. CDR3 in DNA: TGTGCCAGCAGCCGATCTGACTGGACAACCACTTCCTACGAGCAGTACTTC. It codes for CASSRSDWTTTSYEQYF.

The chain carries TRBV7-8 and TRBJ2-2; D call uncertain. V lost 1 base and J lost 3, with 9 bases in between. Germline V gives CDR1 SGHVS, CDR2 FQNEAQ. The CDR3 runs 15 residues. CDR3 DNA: TGTGCCAGCAGCTTAGTGTTCGGACACACCGGGGAGCTGTTTTTT. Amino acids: CASSLVFGHTGELFF.

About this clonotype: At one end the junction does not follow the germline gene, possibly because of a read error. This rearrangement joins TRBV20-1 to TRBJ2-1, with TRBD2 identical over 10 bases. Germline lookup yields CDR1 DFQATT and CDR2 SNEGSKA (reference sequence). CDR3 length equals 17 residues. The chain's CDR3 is CCARWGASGGFYNEQFF. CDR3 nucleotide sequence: TGCTGTGCTAGATGGGGAGCTAGCGGGGGATTCTACAATGAGCAGTTCTTC.

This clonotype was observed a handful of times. The CDR3 is CASTTTGIRTEAFF. The CDR3, as DNA: TGTGCCAGCACGACGACGGGAATACGCACTGAAGCTTTCTTT. This chain links TRBV2 with TRBJ1-1; D remains unclear. Per germline, CDR1 SNHLY and CDR2 FYNNEI. The CDR3 is 14 amino acids. V was trimmed by 7 bases and J by 4 bases, leaving 16 bases between them.

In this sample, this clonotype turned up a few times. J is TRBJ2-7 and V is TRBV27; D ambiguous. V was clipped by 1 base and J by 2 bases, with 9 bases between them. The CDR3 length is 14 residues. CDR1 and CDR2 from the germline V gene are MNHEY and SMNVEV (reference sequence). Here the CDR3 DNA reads TGTGCCAGCAGTTTATTTGTCGGCACCTACGAGCAGTACTTC. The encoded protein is CASSLFVGTYEQYF.

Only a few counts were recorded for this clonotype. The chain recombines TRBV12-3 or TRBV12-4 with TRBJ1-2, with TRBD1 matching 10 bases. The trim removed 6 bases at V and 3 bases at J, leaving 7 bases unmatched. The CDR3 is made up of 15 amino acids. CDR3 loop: CASRRQGALDYGYTF. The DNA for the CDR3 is TGTGCCAGCAGACGACAGGGGGCCTTGGACTATGGCTACACCTTC.

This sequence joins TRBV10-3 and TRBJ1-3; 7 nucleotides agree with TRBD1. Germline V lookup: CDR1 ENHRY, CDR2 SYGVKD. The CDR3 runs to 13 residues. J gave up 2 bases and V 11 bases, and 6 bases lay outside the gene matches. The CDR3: CAGGDRAGNTIYF. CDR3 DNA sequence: TGTGCCGGGGGAGACAGGGCTGGAAACACCATATATTTT.

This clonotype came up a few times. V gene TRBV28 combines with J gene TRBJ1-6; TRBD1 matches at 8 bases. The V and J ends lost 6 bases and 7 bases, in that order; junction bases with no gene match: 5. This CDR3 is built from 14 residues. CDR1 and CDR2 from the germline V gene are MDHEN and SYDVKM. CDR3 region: CASRPQGANSPLHF. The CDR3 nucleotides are TGTGCCAGCAGGCCTCAGGGGGCGAATTCACCCCTCCACTTT.

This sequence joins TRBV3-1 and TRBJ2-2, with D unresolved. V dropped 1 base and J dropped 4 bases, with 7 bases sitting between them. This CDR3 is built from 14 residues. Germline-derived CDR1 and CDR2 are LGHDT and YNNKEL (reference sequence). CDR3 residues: CASSQGVSTGELFF. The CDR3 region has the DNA TGTGCCAGCAGCCAAGGGGTTTCCACCGGGGAGCTGTTTTTT.

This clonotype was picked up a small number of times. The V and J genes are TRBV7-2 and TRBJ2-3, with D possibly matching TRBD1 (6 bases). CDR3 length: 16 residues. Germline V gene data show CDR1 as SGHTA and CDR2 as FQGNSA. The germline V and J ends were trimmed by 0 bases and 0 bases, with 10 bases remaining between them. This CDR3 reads CASSLAGGPSTDTQYF. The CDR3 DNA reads TGTGCCAGCAGCTTAGCAGGGGGACCTAGCACAGATACGCAGTATTTT.

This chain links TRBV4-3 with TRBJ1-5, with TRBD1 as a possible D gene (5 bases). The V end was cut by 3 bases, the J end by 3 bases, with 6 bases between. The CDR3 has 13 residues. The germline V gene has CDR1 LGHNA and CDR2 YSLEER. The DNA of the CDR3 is TGCGCCAGCAGCCAGGGGACCAATCAGCCCCAGCATTTT. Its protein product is CASSQGTNQPQHF.

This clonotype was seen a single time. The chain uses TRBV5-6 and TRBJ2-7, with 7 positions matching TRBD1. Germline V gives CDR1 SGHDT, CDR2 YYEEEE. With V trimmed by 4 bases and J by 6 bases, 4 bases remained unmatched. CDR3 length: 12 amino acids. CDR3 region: CASSREGAEQYF. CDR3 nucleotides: TGTGCCAGCAGCCGAGAGGGGGCCGAGCAGTACTTC.

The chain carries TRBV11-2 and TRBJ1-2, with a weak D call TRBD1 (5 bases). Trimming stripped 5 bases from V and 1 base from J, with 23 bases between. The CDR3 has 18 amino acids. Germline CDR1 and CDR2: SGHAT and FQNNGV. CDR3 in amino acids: CASSGGYRSAPINYGYTF. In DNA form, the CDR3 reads TGTGCCAGCAGCGGAGGCTACAGGTCGGCCCCAATTAACTATGGCTACACCTTC.

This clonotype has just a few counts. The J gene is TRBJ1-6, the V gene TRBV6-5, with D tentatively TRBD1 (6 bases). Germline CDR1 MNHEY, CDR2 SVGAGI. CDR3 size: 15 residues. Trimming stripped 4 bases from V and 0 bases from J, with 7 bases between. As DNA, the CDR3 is TGTGCCAGCAGTTCCAGGGGCTCCTATAATTCACCCCTCCACTTT. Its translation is CASSSRGSYNSPLHF.